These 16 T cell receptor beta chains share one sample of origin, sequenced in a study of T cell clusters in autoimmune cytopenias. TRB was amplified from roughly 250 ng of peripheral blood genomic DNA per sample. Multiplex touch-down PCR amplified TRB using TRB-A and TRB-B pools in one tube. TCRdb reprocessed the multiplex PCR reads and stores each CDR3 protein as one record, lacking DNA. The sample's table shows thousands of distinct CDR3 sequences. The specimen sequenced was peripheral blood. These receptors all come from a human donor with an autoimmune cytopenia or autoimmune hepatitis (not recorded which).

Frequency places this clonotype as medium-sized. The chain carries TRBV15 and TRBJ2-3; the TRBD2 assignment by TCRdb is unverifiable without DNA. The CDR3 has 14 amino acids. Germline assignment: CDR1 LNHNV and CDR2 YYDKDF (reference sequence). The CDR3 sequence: CATSRGLAGDTQYF.

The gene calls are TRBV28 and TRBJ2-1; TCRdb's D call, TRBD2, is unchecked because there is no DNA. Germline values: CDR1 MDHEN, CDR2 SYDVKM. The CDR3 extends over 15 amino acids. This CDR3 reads CASSPAGGSYNEQFF.

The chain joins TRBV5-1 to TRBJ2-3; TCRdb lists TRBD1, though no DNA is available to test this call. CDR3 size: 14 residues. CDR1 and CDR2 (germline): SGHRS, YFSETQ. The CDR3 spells CASSSGQGADTQYF. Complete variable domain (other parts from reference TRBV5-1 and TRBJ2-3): KAGVTQTPRYLIKTRGQQVTLSCSPISGHRSVSWYQQTPGQGLQFLFEYFSETQRNKGNFPGRFSGRQFSNSRSEMNVSTLELGDSALYLCASSSGQGADTQYFGPGTRLTVL.

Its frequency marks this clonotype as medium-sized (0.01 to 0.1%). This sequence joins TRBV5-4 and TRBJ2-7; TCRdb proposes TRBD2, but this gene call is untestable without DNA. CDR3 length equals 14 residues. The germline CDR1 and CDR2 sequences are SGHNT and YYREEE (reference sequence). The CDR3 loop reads CASSAGTSFYEQYF.

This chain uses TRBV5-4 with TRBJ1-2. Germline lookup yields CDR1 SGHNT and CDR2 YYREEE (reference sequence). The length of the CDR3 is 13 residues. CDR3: CASRTGQNYGYTF.

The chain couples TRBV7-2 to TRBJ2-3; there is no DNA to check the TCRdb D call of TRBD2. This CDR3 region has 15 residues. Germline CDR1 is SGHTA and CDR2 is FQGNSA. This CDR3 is CASSSLGGSGDTQYF.

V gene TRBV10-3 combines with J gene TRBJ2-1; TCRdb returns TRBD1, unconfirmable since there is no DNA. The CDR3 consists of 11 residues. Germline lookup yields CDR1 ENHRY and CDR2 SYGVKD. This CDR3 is CAIGGIDEQFF.

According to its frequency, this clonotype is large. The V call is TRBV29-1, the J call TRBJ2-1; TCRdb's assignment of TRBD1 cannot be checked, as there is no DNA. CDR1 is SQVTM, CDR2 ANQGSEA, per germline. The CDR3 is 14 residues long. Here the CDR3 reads CSVPGQVLANEQFF.

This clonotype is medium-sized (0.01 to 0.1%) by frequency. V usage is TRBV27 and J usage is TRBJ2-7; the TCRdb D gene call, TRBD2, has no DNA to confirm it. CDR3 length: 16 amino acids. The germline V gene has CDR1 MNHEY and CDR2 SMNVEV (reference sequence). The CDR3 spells CASSSPGTSGSYEQYF.

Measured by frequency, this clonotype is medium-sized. Here the CDR3 reads CSVGGGRTDTQYF. The chain is built from TRBV29-1 and TRBJ2-3; TCRdb's assignment of TRBD2 cannot be checked, as there is no DNA. Germline V gives CDR1 SQVTM, CDR2 ANQGSEA. The CDR3 runs to 13 residues.

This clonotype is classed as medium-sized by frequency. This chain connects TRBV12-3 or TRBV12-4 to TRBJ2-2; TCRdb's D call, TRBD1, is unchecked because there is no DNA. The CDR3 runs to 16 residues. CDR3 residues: CASSLYRGRDTGELFF.

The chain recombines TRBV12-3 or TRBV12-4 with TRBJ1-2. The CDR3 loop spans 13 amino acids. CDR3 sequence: CASSITANYGYTF.

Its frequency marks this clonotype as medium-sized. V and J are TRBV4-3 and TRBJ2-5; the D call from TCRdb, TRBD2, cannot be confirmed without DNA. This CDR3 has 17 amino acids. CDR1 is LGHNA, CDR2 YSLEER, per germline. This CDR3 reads CASSQTLGLALGETQYF.

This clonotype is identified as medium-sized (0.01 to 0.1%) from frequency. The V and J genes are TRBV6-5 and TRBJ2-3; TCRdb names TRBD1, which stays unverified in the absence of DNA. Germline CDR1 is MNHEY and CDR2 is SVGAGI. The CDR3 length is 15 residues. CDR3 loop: CASKLSPQGTDTQYF.

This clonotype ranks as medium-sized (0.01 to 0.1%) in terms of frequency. The CDR3: CASSLGSGNEQFF. This rearrangement joins TRBV11-2 to TRBJ2-1. Germline-derived CDR1 and CDR2 are SGHAT and FQNNGV. This CDR3 region has 13 residues.

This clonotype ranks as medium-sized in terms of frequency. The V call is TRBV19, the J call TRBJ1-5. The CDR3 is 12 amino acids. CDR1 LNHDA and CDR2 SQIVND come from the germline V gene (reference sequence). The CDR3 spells CASSDSNQPQHF.